This TCR beta chain was profiled in a study of T cells after posttransplantation cyclophosphamide. Profiled with immunoSEQ multiplex PCR; TCRdb holds only in-frame clones, not every one. The repertoire consists of 30,000 to 50,000 clones, none detected only once. V lost 7 bases and J lost 4, with 13 bases in between. This CDR3 has 14 amino acids. CDR1 is LNHDA and CDR2 is SQIVND in the germline V gene (reference sequence). This clone was detected many times. This sequence joins TRBV19 and TRBJ1-4, with D maybe TRBD1 (5 bases). The specimen was PBMCs. The source is a woman aged 45 to 65 in good health and a related stem cell transplant donor. This CDR3 is CASNYKGFNEKLFF. CDR3 coding DNA: TGTGCCAGTAATTACAAGGGGTTTAATGAAAAACTGTTTTTT.